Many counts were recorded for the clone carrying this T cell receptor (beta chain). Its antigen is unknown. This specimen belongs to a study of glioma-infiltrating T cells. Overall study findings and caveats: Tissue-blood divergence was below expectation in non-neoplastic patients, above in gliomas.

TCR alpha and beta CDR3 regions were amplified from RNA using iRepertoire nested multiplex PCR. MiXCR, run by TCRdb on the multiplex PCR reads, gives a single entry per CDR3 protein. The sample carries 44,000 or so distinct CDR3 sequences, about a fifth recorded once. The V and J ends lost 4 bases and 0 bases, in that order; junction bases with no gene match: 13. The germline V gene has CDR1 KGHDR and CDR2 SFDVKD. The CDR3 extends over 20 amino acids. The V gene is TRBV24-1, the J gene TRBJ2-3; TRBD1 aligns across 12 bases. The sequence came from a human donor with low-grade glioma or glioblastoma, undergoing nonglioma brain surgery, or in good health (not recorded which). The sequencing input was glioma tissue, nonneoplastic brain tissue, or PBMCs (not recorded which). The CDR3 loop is CATSEPPGQGALQSTDTQYF. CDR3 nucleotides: TGTGCCACCAGTGAACCGCCGGGACAGGGGGCACTGCAAAGCACAGATACGCAGTATTTT.